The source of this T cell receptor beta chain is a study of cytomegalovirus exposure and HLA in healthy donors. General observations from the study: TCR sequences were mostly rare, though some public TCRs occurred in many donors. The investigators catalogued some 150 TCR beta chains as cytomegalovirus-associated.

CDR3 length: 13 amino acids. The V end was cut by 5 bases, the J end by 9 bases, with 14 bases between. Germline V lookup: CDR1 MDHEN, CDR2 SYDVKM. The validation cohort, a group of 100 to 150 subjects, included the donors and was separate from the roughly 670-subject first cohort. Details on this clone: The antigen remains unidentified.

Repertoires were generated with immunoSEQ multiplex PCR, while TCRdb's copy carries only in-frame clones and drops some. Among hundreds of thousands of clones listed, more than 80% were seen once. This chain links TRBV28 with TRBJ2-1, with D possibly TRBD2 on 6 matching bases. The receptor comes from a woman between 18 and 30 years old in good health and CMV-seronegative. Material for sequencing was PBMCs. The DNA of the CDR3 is TGTGCCAGCAGTAGGCAGGGTAGCGGTGAGCAGTTCTTC. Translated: CASSRQGSGEQFF.